This TCR beta chain is from a study of blood T cells in healthy people across ages. Only a few counts were recorded for this clonotype. The use of a sample-barcoded 5' primer and a J-beta primer mix characterized a second PCR of roughly 6 to 12 cycles. Using its own MiXCR run on the 5' RACE reads, TCRdb lists one record per CDR3 protein. Of approximately 760,000 distinct CDR3 sequences in the sample, roughly 25% are singletons; the top ten hold roughly 9%. The CDR3 length is 12 residues. Trimming pared 8 bases from V and 4 bases from J, leaving 9 bases between. CDR1 and CDR2 from the germline V gene are MDHEN and SYDVKM. The data were also submitted as part of a second study, on T cells of mothers and their children.

The chain joins TRBV28 to TRBJ2-1; D remains unclear. This receptor was identified in a boy between 5 and 17 years old in good health. The sequenced sample consisted of blood. The CDR3 nucleotides read TGTGCCAGCGGGGTTGTGTACAATGAGCAGTTCTTC. This gives the protein CASGVVYNEQFF.